This T cell receptor (beta chain) is from a study of blood T cells in healthy people across ages. Study-level information: T cells yielded about one barcoded beta molecule per two cells through template switching. Study conclusions and caveats: It was the long-lived donors that had more naive CD4+ cells and higher diversity than aged donors.

The second PCR ran about 6 to 11 cycles with a sample-barcoded 5' primer and J-beta primers. Every cDNA was tagged by a template-switch adaptor with 12 random nucleotides. One entry per CDR3 protein results from TCRdb running MiXCR on the 5' RACE reads. Of about 1 million distinct CDR3 sequences listed, 35% to 55% were seen once; the top ten hold approximately 19%. Every sample yielded at least 6.5 million isolated PBMCs. The CDR3 covers 13 residues. CDR1 and CDR2 from the germline V gene are MDHEN and SYDVKM. A note on this clonotype: As yet, its antigen is unknown.

This TCR derives from a woman in her fifties or sixties in good health. V and J are TRBV28 and TRBJ2-4, with D possibly TRBD2 on 6 matching bases. The J call may not be correct, given that the DNA end is closer to TRBJ2-7. Sequenced material: blood. The CDR3 sequence: CASTIGGDYEQYF. The CDR3 coding sequence is TGTGCCAGCACCATCGGAGGGGACTACGAGCAGTACTTC.